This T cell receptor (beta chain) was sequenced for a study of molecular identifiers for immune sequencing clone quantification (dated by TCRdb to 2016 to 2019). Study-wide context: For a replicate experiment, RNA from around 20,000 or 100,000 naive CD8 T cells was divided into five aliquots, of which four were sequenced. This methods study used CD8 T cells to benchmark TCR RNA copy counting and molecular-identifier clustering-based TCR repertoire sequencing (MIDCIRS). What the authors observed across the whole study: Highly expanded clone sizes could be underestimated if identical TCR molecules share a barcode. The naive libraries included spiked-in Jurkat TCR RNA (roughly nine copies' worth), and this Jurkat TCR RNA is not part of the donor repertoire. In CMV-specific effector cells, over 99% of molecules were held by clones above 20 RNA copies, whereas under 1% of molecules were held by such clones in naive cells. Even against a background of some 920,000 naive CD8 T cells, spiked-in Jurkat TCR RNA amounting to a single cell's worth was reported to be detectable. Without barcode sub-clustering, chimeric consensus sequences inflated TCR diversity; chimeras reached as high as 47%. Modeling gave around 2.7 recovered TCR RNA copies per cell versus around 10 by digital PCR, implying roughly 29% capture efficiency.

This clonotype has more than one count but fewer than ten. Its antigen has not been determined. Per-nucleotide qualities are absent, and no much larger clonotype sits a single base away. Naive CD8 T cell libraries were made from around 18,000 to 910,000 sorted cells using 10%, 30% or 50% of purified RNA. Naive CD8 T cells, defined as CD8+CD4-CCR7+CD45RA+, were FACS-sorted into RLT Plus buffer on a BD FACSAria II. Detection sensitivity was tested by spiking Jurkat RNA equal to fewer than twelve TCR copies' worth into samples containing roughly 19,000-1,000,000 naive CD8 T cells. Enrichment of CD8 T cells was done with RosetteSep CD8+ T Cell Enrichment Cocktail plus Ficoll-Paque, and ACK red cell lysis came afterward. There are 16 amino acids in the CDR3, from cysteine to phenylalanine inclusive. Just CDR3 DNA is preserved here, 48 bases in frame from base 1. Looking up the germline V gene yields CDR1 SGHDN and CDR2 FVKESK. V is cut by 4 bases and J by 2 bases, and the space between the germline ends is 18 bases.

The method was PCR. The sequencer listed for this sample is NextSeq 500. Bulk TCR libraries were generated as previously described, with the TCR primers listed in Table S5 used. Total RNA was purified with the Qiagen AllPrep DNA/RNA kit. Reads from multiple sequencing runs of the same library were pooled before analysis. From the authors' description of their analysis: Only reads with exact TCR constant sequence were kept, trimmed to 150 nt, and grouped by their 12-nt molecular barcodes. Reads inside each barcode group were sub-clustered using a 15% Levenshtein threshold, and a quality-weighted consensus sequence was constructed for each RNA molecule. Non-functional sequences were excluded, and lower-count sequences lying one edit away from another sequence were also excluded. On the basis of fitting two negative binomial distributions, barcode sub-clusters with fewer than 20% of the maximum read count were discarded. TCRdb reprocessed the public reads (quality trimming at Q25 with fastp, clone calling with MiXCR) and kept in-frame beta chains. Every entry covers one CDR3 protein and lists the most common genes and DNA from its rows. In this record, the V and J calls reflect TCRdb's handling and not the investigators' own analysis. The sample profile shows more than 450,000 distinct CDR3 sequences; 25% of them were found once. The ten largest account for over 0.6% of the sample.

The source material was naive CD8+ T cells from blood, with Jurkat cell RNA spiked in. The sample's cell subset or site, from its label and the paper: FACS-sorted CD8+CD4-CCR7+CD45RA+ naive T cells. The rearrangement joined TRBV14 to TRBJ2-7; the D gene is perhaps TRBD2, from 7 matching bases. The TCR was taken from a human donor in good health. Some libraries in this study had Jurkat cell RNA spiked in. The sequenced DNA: TGTGCCAGCAGCCCCGGTTGGGAGGGGGGCACCTACGAGCAGTACTTC. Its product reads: CASSPGWEGGTYEQYF. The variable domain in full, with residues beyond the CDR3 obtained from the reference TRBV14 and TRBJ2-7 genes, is EAGVTQFPSHSVIEKGQTVTLRCDPISGHDNLYWYRRVMGKEIKFLLHFVKESKQDESGMPNNRFLAERTGGTYSTLKVQPAELEDSGVYFCASSPGWEGGTYEQYFGPGTRLTVT.